What follows describes a single T cell receptor beta chain. This sample is part of a study of chronic HIV infection and antiretroviral therapy. TCRdb passed the 5' RACE reads through MiXCR, listing each CDR3 protein once. The sample lists fewer than 40,000 distinct CDR3 sequences, around 9% occurring once. The CDR3 loop spans 16 amino acids. The V and J ends lost 2 bases and 4 bases respectively, with 15 bases between them. Germline V gene data show CDR1 as ENHRY and CDR2 as SYGVKD. The chain carries TRBV10-3 and TRBJ2-1; perhaps TRBD1 as D (6 bases). This clonotype was obtained from an adult who had HIV and had not received antiretroviral therapy, or was an uninfected healthy control (not recorded which). What was sequenced was peripheral blood. CDR3 nucleotides: TGTGCCATCAGTGAGGCCGGGACATACCAATACAATGAGCAGTTCTTC. This encodes CAISEAGTYQYNEQFF.